This T cell receptor beta chain was observed in a study of beta chain features in type 1 diabetes. Study information: Patient and healthy donor groups were alike in age, gender and cell yields. The study, taken as a whole, reports: Patients with Type 1 diabetes showed moderately but significantly shorter TCRB CDR3s in all four CD4+ subsets. More deletions and fewer insertions at VDJ junctions were seen in type 1 diabetes patients.

The authors reverse transcribed all of the isolated RNA, so sequencing captured expressed TCRB transcripts. Using immunoSEQ multiplex PCR, the repertoire was profiled, and TCRdb retains in-frame clones only, with some absent. The sample lists about 290,000 clones; around 7.3% were seen once. This clone appeared a few times. The antigen is not known. Losses at the gene ends were 6 bases for V and 5 bases for J; bases not matched to a gene: 4. The CDR3 length is 15 residues. CDR1 and CDR2 from the germline V gene are SNHLY and FYNNEI. This receptor was obtained from a woman between 18 and 29 years old in good health. The chain carries TRBV2 and TRBJ2-3, with 14 positions matching TRBD2. What was sequenced was central memory CD4+ T cells from blood. The CDR3 is CASSGLAGGLDTQYF. The DNA of the CDR3 is TGTGCCAGCAGCGGACTAGCGGGGGGCCTAGATACGCAGTATTTT. The variable domain in full, with the rest retrieved from reference TRBV2 and TRBJ2-3, is EPEVTQTPSHQVTQMGQEVILRCVPISNHLYFYWYRQILGQKVEFLVSFYNNEISEKSEIFDDQFSVERPDGSNFTLKIRSTKLEDSAMYFCASSGLAGGLDTQYFGPGTRLTVL.